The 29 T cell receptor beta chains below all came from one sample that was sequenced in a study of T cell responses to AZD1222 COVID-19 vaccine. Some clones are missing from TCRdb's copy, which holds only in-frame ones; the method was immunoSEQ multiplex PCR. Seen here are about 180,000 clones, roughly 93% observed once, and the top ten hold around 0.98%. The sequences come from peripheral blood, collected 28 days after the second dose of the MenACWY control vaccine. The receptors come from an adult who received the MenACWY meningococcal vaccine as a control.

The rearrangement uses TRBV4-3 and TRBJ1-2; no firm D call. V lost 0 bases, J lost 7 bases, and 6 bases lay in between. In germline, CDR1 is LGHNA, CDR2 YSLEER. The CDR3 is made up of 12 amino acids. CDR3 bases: TGCGCCAGCAGCCAAGATAAACTTGGCTACACCTTC. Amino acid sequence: CASSQDKLGYTF.

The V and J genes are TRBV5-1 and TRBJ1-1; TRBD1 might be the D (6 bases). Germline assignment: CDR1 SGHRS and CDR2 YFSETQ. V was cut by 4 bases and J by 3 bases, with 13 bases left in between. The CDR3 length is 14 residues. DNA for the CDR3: TGCGCCAGCAGCGAACAGGGCGGACACACTGAAGCTTTCTTT. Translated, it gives CASSEQGGHTEAFF.

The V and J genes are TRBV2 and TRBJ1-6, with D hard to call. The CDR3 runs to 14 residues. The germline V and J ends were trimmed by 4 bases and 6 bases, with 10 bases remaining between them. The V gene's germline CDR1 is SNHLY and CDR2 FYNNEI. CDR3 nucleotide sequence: TGTGCCAGCAGTGGAAGGACTTTTAATTCACCCCTCCACTTT. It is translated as CASSGRTFNSPLHF.

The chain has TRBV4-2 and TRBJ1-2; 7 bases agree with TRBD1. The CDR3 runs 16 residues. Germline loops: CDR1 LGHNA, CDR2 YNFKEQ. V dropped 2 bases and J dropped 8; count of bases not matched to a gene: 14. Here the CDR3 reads CASSQLTGQAFGGYTF. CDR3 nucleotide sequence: TGTGCCAGCAGCCAACTAACCGGACAGGCCTTCGGGGGCTACACCTTC.

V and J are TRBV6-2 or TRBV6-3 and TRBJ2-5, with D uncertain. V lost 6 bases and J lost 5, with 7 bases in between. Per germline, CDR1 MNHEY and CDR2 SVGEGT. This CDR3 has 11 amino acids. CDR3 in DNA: TGTGCCAGCAGCCTTAAGGAGACCCAGTACTTC. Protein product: CASSLKETQYF.

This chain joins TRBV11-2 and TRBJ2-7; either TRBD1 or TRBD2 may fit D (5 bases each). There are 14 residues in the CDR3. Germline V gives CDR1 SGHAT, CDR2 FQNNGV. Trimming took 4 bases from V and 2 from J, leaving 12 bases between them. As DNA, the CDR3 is TGTGCCAGCAGCTCCCGGGACGGCCCCTACGAGCAGTACTTC. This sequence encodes CASSSRDGPYEQYF.

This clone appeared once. In nucleotides, the CDR3 is TGTGCCAGCAGTGGGGACAGGGGGCTGAGGGGCTACACCTTC. This translates into CASSGDRGLRGYTF. J is TRBJ1-2 and V is TRBV2; 12 bases align to TRBD1. This CDR3 has 14 residues. Trimming at V came to 4 bases and at J to 8 bases, leaving 5 bases not matched to a gene. Germline CDR1 SNHLY, CDR2 FYNNEI. The full variable domain, its missing parts supplied by reference TRBV2 and TRBJ1-2, is EPEVTQTPSHQVTQMGQEVILRCVPISNHLYFYWYRQILGQKVEFLVSFYNNEISEKSEIFDDQFSVERPDGSNFTLKIRSTKLEDSAMYFCASSGDRGLRGYTFGSGTRLTVV.

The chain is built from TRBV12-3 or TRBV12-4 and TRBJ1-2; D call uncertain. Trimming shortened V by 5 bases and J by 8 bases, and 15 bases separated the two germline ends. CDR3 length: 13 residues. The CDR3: CASSPRAGRGYTF. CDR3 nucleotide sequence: TGTGCCAGCAGTCCTCGGGCGGGGAGAGGCTACACCTTC.

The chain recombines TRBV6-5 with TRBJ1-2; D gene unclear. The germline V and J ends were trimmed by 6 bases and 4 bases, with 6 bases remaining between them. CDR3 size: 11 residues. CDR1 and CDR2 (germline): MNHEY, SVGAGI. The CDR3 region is CASRTFYGYTF. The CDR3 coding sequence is TGTGCCAGCAGGACATTCTATGGCTACACCTTC.

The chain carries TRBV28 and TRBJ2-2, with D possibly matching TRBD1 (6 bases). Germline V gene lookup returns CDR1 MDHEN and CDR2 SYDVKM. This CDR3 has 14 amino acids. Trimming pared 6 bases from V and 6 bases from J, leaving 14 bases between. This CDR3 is CASRRQVMPGELFF. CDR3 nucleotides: TGTGCCAGCAGGAGACAGGTTATGCCCGGGGAGCTGTTTTTT. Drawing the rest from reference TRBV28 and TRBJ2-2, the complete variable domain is DVKVTQSSRYLVKRTGEKVFLECVQDMDHENMFWYRQDPGLGLRLIYFSYDVKMKEKGDIPEGYSVSREKKERFSLILESASTNQTSMYLCASRRQVMPGELFFGEGSRLTVL.

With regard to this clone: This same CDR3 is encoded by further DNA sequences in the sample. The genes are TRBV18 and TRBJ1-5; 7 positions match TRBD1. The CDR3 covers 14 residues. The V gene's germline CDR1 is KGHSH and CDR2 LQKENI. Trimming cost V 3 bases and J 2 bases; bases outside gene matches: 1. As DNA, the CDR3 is TGTGCCAGCTCACCCGACAGGGGCAATCAGCCCCAGCATTTT. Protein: CASSPDRGNQPQHF.

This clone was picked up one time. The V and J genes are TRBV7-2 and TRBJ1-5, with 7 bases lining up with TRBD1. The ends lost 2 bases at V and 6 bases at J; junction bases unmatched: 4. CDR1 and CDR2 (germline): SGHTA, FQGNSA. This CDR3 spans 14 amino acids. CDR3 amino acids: CASSLQRGPQPQHF. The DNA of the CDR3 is TGTGCCAGCAGCTTACAAAGGGGGCCTCAGCCCCAGCATTTT.

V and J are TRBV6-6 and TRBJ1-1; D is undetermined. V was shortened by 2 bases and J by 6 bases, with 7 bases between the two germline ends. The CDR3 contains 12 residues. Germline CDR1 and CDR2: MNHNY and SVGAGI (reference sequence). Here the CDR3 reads CASSYGRPEAFF. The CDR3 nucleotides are TGTGCCAGCAGTTACGGAAGGCCTGAAGCTTTCTTT.

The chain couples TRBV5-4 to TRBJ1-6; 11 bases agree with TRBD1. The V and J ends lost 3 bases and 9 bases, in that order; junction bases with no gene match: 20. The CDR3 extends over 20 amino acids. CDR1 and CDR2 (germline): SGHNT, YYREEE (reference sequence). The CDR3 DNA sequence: TGTGCCAGCAGCTCCCCGGGACAGGGGGTGCGTGGCCTCCCGATTTCACCCCTCCACTTT. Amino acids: CASSSPGQGVRGLPISPLHF.

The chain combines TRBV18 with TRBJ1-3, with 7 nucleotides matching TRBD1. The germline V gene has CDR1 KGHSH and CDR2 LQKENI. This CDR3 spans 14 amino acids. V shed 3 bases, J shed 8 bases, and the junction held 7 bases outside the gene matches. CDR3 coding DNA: TGTGCCAGCTCACCGGGACAGCCCTTAGACACCATATATTTT. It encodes CASSPGQPLDTIYF.

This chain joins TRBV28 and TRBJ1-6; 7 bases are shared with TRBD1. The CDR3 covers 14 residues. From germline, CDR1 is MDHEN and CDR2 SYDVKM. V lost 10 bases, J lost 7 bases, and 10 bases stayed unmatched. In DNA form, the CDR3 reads TGTGCCACCCGCCGACAGGGTGGGAATTCACCCCTCCACTTT. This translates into CATRRQGGNSPLHF.

The CDR3, as DNA: TGTGCCAGCAGGCCAGGACACAACTATGGCTACACCTTC. Residues: CASRPGHNYGYTF. This chain connects TRBV6-5 to TRBJ1-2; the D gene is possibly TRBD1 (5 bases). This CDR3 has 13 residues. In germline, CDR1 is MNHEY, CDR2 SVGAGI. Trimming pared 6 bases from V and 2 bases from J, leaving 10 bases between.

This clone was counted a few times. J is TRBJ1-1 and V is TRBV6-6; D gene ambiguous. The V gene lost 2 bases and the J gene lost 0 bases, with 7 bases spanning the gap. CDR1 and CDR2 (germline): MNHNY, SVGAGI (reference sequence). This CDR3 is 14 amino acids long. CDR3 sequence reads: CASSYQNMNTEAFF. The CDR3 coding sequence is TGTGCCAGCAGTTACCAGAACATGAACACTGAAGCTTTCTTT.

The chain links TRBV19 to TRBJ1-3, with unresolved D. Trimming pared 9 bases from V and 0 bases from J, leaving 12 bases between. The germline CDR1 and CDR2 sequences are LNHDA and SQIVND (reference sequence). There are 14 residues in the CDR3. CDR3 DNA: TGTGCCAGCGACGGGCACGGCTCTGGAAACACCATATATTTT. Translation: CASDGHGSGNTIYF. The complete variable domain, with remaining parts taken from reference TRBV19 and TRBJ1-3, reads DGGITQSPKYLFRKEGQNVTLSCEQNLNHDAMYWYRQDPGQGLRLIYYSQIVNDFQKGDIAEGYSVSREKKESFPLTVTSAQKNPTAFYLCASDGHGSGNTIYFGEGSWLTVV.

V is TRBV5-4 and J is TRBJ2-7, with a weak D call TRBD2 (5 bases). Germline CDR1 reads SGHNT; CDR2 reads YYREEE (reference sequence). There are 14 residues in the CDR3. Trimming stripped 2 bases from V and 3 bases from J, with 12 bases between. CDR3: CASSLPGMIYEQYF. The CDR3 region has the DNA TGTGCCAGCAGCTTACCCGGGATGATCTACGAGCAGTACTTC.

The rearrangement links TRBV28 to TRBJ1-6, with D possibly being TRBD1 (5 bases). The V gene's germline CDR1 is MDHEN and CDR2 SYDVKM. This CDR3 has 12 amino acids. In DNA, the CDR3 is TGTGTAAGCCAGGGTGGTGATTCACCCCTCCACTTT. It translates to CVSQGGDSPLHF.

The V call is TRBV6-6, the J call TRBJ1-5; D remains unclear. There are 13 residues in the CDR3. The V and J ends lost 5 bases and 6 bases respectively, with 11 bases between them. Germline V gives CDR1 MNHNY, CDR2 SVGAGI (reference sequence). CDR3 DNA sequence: TGTGCCAGCAGTCCCGGACGAGGTCAGCCCCAGCATTTT. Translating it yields CASSPGRGQPQHF.

In DNA, the CDR3 is TGTGCCAGCAGCATAGAGGGACAGGGTTGGACTGAAGCTTTCTTT. This encodes CASSIEGQGWTEAFF. V is TRBV7-2 and J is TRBJ1-1; 9 positions match TRBD1. The V gene end was trimmed by 5 bases and the J gene end by 5 bases; junction bases not matched to a gene: 9. Germline values: CDR1 SGHTA, CDR2 FQGNSA. The CDR3 sequence is 15 residues long.

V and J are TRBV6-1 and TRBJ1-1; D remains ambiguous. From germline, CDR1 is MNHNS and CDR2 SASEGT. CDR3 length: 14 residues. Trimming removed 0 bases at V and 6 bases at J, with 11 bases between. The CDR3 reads CASSEAYMGAEAFF. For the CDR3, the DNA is TGTGCCAGCAGTGAAGCGTATATGGGTGCTGAAGCTTTCTTT.

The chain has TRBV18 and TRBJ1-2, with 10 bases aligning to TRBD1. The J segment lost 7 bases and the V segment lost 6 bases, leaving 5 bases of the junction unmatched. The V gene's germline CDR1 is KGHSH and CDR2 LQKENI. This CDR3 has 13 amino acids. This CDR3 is CASSPGTGAGYTF. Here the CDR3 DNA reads TGTGCCAGCTCTCCCGGGACAGGGGCTGGCTACACCTTC.

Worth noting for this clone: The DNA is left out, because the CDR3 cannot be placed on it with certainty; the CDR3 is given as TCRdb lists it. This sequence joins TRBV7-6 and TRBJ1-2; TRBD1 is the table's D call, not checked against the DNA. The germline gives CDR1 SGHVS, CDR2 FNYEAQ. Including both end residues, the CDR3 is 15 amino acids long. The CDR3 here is CASSLEVGQGARNTF.

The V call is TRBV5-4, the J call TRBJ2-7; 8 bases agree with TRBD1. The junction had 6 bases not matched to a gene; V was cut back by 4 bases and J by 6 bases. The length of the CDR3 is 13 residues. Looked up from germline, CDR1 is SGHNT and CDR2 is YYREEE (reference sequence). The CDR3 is CASSLGQGREQYF. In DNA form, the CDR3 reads TGTGCCAGCAGCCTCGGACAGGGCCGCGAGCAGTACTTC.

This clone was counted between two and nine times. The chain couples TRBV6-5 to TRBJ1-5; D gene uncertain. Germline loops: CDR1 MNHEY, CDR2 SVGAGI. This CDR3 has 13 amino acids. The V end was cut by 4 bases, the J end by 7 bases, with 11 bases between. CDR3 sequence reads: CASSSTGPQPQHF. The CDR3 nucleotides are TGTGCCAGCAGTTCTACCGGACCGCAGCCCCAGCATTTT.

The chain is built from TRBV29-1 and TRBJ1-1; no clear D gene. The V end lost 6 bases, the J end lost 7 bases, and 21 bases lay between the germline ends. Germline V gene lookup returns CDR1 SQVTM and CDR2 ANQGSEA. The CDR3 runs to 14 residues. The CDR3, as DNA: TGCAGCGTCCACCGGCGTTTGTCCGTGAATGAAGCTTTCTTT. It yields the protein CSVHRRLSVNEAFF.